The clone carrying this T cell receptor (beta chain) was counted ten times or more. What it binds is unknown. The authors made TCR beta libraries by quantitative 5'-RACE with molecular barcodes. MiXCR, applied by TCRdb to the 5' RACE reads, yields one record per CDR3 protein. The sample lists 300,000 to 350,000 distinct CDR3 sequences, roughly 10% occurring once. This CDR3 has 16 amino acids. The germline V gene has CDR1 SGHRS and CDR2 YFSETQ. Trimming at V came to 4 bases and at J to 2 bases, leaving 5 bases not matched to a gene. This record comes from a study of CD8 T cells in ankylosing spondylitis. The study, taken as a whole, reports: Prior literature has documented some motif variants in synovial fluid and blood from reactive arthritis. Ankylosing spondylitis blood appeared to be characterized by a TCR beta motif of 7 to 9 highly homologous variants. Reports say disease-linked clones showed up significantly more in matched ankylosing spondylitis synovial fluid.

Sample: blood, either unsorted or a sorted T cell fraction (not recorded which). This sequence was found in a female donor with ankylosing spondylitis or in good health (not recorded which). This rearrangement joins TRBV5-1 to TRBJ2-5, with 13 bases matching TRBD2. CDR3: CASSRGTSGDQETQYF. In nucleotides, the CDR3 is TGCGCCAGCAGCCGGGGGACTAGCGGGGATCAAGAGACCCAGTACTTC.